These 3 T cell receptor beta chains came from one sample sequenced in a study of glioma-infiltrating T cells. The iRepertoire nested amplicon-rescue multiplex PCR amplified TCR alpha and beta CDR3s from RNA. One entry per CDR3 protein results from TCRdb running MiXCR on the multiplex PCR reads. The sample shows under 150,000 distinct CDR3 sequences, around 23% of them seen only once. The sample comprised glioma tissue, nonneoplastic brain tissue, or PBMCs (not recorded which). The receptors originated from a human donor with low-grade glioma or glioblastoma, undergoing nonglioma brain surgery, or in good health (not recorded which).

Only a few counts were recorded for this clonotype. The CDR3 here is CSAWRGEQPQHF. CDR3 coding DNA: TGCAGTGCTTGGAGGGGGGAACAGCCCCAGCATTTT. This chain connects TRBV20-1 to TRBJ1-5; D may be TRBD1 (6 bases). Germline V gives CDR1 DFQATT, CDR2 SNEGSKA (reference sequence). The V end was cut by 5 bases, the J end by 7 bases, with 12 bases between. CDR3 length: 12 residues.

There are a few counts of this clonotype. V is TRBV4-1 and J is TRBJ2-7; D not resolved. This CDR3 region has 15 residues. Trimming removed 4 bases from V and 0 bases from J, with 13 bases in between. The germline gives CDR1 MGHRA, CDR2 YSYEKL. The CDR3 DNA is TGCGCCAGCAGCCCCCCGGGTCCCCACTCCTACGAGCAGTACGTC. Translated, it gives CASSPPGPHSYEQYV.

This clonotype was observed a few times. V usage is TRBV20-1 and J usage is TRBJ2-2; D may be TRBD1 or TRBD2 (5 bases each). Germline assignment: CDR1 DFQATT and CDR2 SNEGSKA (reference sequence). The CDR3 contains 14 residues. Between the trimmed V and J ends, which lost 3 bases and 1 base, there was a span of 9 bases. CDR3 DNA sequence: TGCAGTGCTAGTCCAGGGAGGAACACCGGGGAGCTGTTTTTT. Translation gives CSASPGRNTGELFF.